The present T cell receptor beta chain was sequenced within a study of response to subunit inactivated influenza vaccine. TCRdb itself ran the RT-PCR reads through MiXCR, one entry per CDR3 protein. Of over 300,000 distinct CDR3 sequences listed, 20% to 25% were seen once; the top ten hold roughly 10%. With regard to this clonotype: As yet, its antigen is unknown.

Germline V CDR1 and CDR2: LGHDT, YNNKEL (reference sequence). Unmatched junction bases numbered 9, after V lost 3 bases and J lost 7 bases. CDR3 size: 17 residues. Whole-study findings and limits: Few additional T cells are recruited per seasonal influenza vaccination, authors suggested.

J is TRBJ2-1 and V is TRBV3-1; 13 nucleotides match TRBD2. This specimen consisted of PBMCs from blood, obtained less than 22 months after vaccination. The receptor's source is a man aged 45 to 70 who received an inactivated influenza vaccine. The CDR3 protein is CASSHEGLAGEENEQFF. In nucleotides, the CDR3 is TGTGCCAGCAGCCATGAAGGACTAGCGGGAGAGGAGAATGAGCAGTTCTTC.